This T cell receptor beta chain was found in a study of T cell changes during pregnancy in multiple sclerosis. Assay: immunoSEQ multiplex PCR; the TCRdb copy retains only in-frame clones and omits some. Seen here are roughly 65,000 clones, around 90% observed once, and the top ten hold less than 1.5%. The CDR3 is 15 amino acids. Germline V gene data show CDR1 as SGHDN and CDR2 as FVKESK. Trimming removed 0 bases from V and 5 bases from J, with 11 bases in between. This TCR derives from a female donor in good health, enrolled as a control in a pregnancy study. The genes are TRBV14 and TRBJ2-1; D gene uncertain. This material consisted of peripheral blood, taken in the third trimester of pregnancy. The DNA for the CDR3 is TGTGCCAGCAGCCAAGAATTGGGCCATGACAATGAGCAGTTCTTC. Its protein is CASSQELGHDNEQFF.